A single sample is the source of the 7 T cell receptor beta chains below, sequenced in a study of blood T cell repertoires in COVID-19 (TCRdb year 2020). The library relied on the immunoSEQ multiplex PCR assay. This is the immuneACCESS table as TCRdb keeps it, with only in-frame sequences that have V and J called. A part of the clones is gone; compared with another copy, unresolved V genes explain less than half, and the rest is unexplained. The sample table records some 100,000 clones; roughly 80% of these occur just once. Less than 4.5% of the sample comes from the top ten. The sample comprised peripheral blood. These receptors came from a man in his 60s with acute or convalescent COVID-19.

The chain links TRBV11-2 to TRBJ2-1, with TRBD2 matching over 11 bases. V was clipped by 6 bases and J by 9 bases; unmatched bases: 7. CDR3 size: 14 residues. Germline CDR1 SGHAT, CDR2 FQNNGV. CDR3 sequence (DNA): TGTGCCAGCAGATCTAGCGGGGGGCCGGGTGAGCAGTTCTTC. It yields the protein CASRSSGGPGEQFF. Based on the CDR3 plus reference TRBV11-2 and TRBJ2-1, the full variable domain is EAGVAQSPRYKIIEKRQSVAFWCNPISGHATLYWYQQILGQGPKLLIQFQNNGVVDDSQLPKDRFSAERLKGVDSTLKIQPAKLEDSAVYLCASRSSGGPGEQFFGPGTRLTVL.

The chain is built from TRBV29-1 and TRBJ1-1; D is possibly TRBD1 (6 bases). The V and J ends lost 6 bases and 7 bases respectively, with 18 bases between them. This CDR3 has 13 residues. Germline values: CDR1 SQVTM, CDR2 ANQGSEA. The DNA of the CDR3 is TGCAGCGTGGGGGTCTGGGGGCAAAGTGAAGCTTTCTTT. Its protein product is CSVGVWGQSEAFF. Using reference TRBV29-1 and TRBJ1-1 for the parts outside the CDR3, the full variable domain is SAVISQKPSRDICQRGTSLTIQCQVDSQVTMMFWYRQQPGQSLTLIATANQGSEATYESGFVIDKFPISRPNLTFSTLTVSNMSPEDSSIYLCSVGVWGQSEAFFGQGTRLTVV.

V and J are TRBV29-1 and TRBJ1-1; 9 nucleotides line up with TRBD1. V dropped 7 bases and J dropped 0; count of bases not matched to a gene: 6. Looked up from germline, CDR1 is SQVTM and CDR2 is ANQGSEA. This CDR3 region has 14 residues. Here the CDR3 reads CSARQGGMNTEAFF. CDR3 DNA sequence: TGCAGCGCGCGACAGGGGGGTATGAACACTGAAGCTTTCTTT.

J is TRBJ2-5 and V is TRBV4-1; 11 bases are a match to TRBD2. CDR1 MGHRA and CDR2 YSYEKL come from the germline V gene. V lost 0 bases, J lost 5 bases, and 8 bases stayed unmatched. The CDR3 runs to 17 residues. The DNA of the CDR3 is TGCGCCAGCAGCCAAGAAGATAGCGGGGGGGCCGGGGAGACCCAGTACTTC. Translating it yields CASSQEDSGGAGETQYF.

This chain connects TRBV10-2 to TRBJ2-2; TRBD1 aligns across 7 bases. The length of the CDR3 is 16 residues. The J segment lost 6 bases and the V segment lost 6 bases, leaving 13 bases of the junction unmatched. Germline values: CDR1 WSHSY, CDR2 SAAADI. This CDR3 is CASRMVGGVYPGELFF. The CDR3 bases are TGCGCCAGCAGAATGGTAGGGGGCGTCTATCCCGGGGAGCTGTTTTTT.

J is TRBJ2-6 and V is TRBV5-4, with D perhaps TRBD1 (6 bases). V lost 3 bases and J 0 bases, leaving 16 bases between the germline ends. This CDR3 comprises 18 residues. The germline V gene encodes CDR1 SGHNT and CDR2 YYREEE (reference sequence). CDR3 amino acids: CASSSRDTGRSGANVLTF. The DNA for the CDR3 is TGTGCCAGCAGCTCCCGGGACACCGGACGCTCTGGGGCCAACGTCCTGACTTTC.

The chain is built from TRBV11-3 and TRBJ2-7; the D gene is possibly TRBD2 (6 bases). The V gene lost 4 bases and the J gene lost 10 bases, with 14 bases spanning the gap. The germline gives CDR1 SGHNT, CDR2 YENEEA. CDR3 length: 12 amino acids. The CDR3 bases are TGTGCCAGCAGCTCTGGGGACTTCATACAGTACTTC. It yields the protein CASSSGDFIQYF.